This T cell receptor (beta chain) originates from a study of response to subunit inactivated influenza vaccine. Findings and caveats of the study: The authors suggested that every seasonal influenza vaccination recruits few new T cells.

TCRdb used MiXCR to reprocess the RT-PCR reads, holding one entry per CDR3 protein. The data show about 240,000 distinct CDR3 sequences, over 9% seen once. This clonotype was counted between two and nine times. The target antigen is unknown. The CDR3 totals 16 residues. V was cut by 3 bases and J by 6 bases, with 18 bases left in between. The germline V gene encodes CDR1 KGHSH and CDR2 LQKENI. This chain links TRBV18 with TRBJ2-1, with a weak D call TRBD1 (6 bases). The clonotype originates from a man aged 50-60 years who received an inactivated influenza vaccine. The sequencing here drew on non-naive T cells sorted from PBMCs, taken less than 15 days before vaccination. CDR3 bases: TGTGCCAGCTCACCTTCTATCACAGGGTTGAGCAATGAGCAGTTCTTC. It translates to CASSPSITGLSNEQFF.